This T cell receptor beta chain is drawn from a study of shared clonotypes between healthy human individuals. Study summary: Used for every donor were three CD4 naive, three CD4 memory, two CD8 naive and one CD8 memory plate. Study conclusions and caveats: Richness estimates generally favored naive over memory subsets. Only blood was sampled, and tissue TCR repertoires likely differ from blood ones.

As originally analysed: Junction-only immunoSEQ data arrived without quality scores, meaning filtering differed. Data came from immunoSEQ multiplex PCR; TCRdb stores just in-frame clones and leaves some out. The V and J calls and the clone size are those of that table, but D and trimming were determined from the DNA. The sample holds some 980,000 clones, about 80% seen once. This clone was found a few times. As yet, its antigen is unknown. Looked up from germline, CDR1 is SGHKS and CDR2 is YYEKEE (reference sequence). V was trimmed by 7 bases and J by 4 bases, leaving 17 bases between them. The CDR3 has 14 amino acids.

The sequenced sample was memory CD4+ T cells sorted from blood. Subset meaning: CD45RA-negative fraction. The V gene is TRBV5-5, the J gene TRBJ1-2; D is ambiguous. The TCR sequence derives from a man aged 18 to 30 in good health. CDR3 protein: CASSPQRFGYGYTF. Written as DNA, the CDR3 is TGTGCCAGCTCCCCACAGCGGTTTGGCTATGGCTACACCTTC.